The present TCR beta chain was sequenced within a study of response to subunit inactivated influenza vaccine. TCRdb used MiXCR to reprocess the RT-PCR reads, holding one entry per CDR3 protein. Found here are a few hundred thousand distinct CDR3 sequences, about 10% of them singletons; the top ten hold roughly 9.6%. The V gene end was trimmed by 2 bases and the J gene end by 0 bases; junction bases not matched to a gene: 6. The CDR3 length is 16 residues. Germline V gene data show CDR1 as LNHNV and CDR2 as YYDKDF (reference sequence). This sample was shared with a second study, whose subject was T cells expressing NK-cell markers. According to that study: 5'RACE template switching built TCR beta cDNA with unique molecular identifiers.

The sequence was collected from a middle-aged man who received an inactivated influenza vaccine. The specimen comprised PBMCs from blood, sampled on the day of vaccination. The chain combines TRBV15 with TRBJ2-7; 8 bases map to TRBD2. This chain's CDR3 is CATSRPGGSSSYEQYF. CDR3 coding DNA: TGTGCCACCAGCAGACCGGGGGGGAGCAGCTCCTACGAGCAGTACTTC. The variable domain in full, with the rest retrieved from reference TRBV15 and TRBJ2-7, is DAMVIQNPRYQVTQFGKPVTLSCSQTLNHNVMYWYQQKSSQAPKLLFHYYDKDFNNEADTPDNFQSRRPNTSFCFLDIRSPGLGDTAMYLCATSRPGGSSSYEQYFGPGTRLTVT.